The 23 T cell receptor beta chains presented below share a single source sample, sequenced in a study of Tregs in tolerant kidney transplant recipients. Assay used: immunoSEQ multiplex PCR; TCRdb lists only in-frame clones, some missing. The table for this sample gives under 55,000 clones. The sequences come from CD4+ T cells from blood, collected before the transplant. These receptors were obtained from a human donor who received a combined kidney and bone marrow transplant.

Comments on this clone: The read stops 3 residues short of the end of the CDR3; the missing end is completed from the germline J gene. The rearrangement links TRBV7-2 to TRBJ2-2, with 9 bases that match TRBD1. Germline V CDR1 and CDR2: SGHTA, FQGNSA. This CDR3 has 14 residues. V dropped 10 bases and J dropped 0; count of bases not matched to a gene: 3. CDR3 DNA (partial): TGTGCCATCGGGACAGGGACGAACACCGGGGAG. Encoded protein: CAIGTGTNTGE. The entire CDR3 protein is CAIGTGTNTGELFF.

Of note for this clone: Read data end 3 residues before the CDR3 end; the end is taken from the germline J gene. The chain couples TRBV7-2 to TRBJ2-2, with D tentatively TRBD2 (6 bases). The V end lost 5 bases, the J end lost 3 bases, and 10 bases lay between the germline ends. CDR1 SGHTA and CDR2 FQGNSA come from the germline V gene. The CDR3 runs 14 residues. The DNA read from the CDR3 is TGTGCCAGCAGCCCCGGGGGAGACACCGGGGAG. It translates to CASSPGGDTGE. The whole CDR3 sequence is CASSPGGDTGELFF.

Of note for this clone: The read falls 3 residues short of the CDR3 end, and the missing part is taken from the germline J gene. The chain combines TRBV6-1 with TRBJ1-3; 9 nucleotides line up with TRBD1. The length of the CDR3 is 14 residues. The germline V gene has CDR1 MNHNS and CDR2 SASEGT. The junction had 1 base not matched to a gene; V was cut back by 4 bases and J by 3 bases. Partial CDR3 DNA: TGTGCCAGCAGTGGGACAGGGGTTGGAAACACC. The encoded protein is CASSGTGVGNT. The entire CDR3 sequence reads CASSGTGVGNTIYF.

The CDR3: CASSPQPAGDGYGYTF. The CDR3 DNA, read in part, is TGTGCCAGCTCACCCCAACCGGCAGGGGACGGCTATGGC. The rearrangement joins TRBV18 to TRBJ1-2; D is possibly TRBD1 (6 bases). The read is 3 residues too short to cover the CDR3 end, so that end is filled in from the germline J gene. The germline V and J ends were trimmed by 3 bases and 4 bases, with 18 bases remaining between them. Germline V lookup: CDR1 KGHSH, CDR2 LQKENI. The CDR3 contains 16 residues.

As regards this clone: The CDR3 end is not reached by the read, which stops 3 residues before it; the germline J gene fills it in. V and J are TRBV6-2 or TRBV6-3 and TRBJ2-7, with 9 bases aligning to TRBD2. Germline CDR1 MNHEY, CDR2 SVGEGT. The CDR3 sequence is 14 residues long. V lost 4 bases, J lost 1 base, and 2 bases stayed unmatched. This chain's CDR3 is CASSSLAGSYEQYF. The DNA read from the CDR3 is TGTGCCAGCAGTTCCCTAGCGGGATCCTACGAG.

As concerns this clone: Read data end 3 residues before the CDR3 end; the end is taken from the germline J gene. V and J are TRBV19 and TRBJ1-2; 7 bases line up with TRBD1. There are 13 residues in the CDR3. V was pared by 5 bases and J by 7 bases, with 7 bases of the junction left unmatched. Germline V lookup: CDR1 LNHDA, CDR2 SQIVND (reference sequence). The part of the CDR3 DNA that was read is TGTGCCAGTAGTGAGGGGGCGTCGTTTGGC. It yields the protein CASSEGASFG. The CDR3, in full, reads CASSEGASFGYTF.

The sequenced part of the CDR3 DNA is TGTGCCAGCAGCAGACGGGACAGGGAGGCGACC. This translates into CASSRRDREAT. The entire CDR3 protein reads CASSRRDREATQYF. The rearrangement uses TRBV13 and TRBJ2-5; TRBD1 matches 9 bases. Sequencing ends 3 residues short of the CDR3 end; the germline J gene provides the rest. The CDR3 has 14 residues. CDR1 is PRHDT and CDR2 is FYEKMQ in the germline V gene (reference sequence). The J segment lost 7 bases and the V segment lost 5 bases, leaving 8 bases of the junction unmatched.

As to this clone: The sample contains more than one DNA sequence encoding this CDR3. The CDR3 sequence is CASSLDRGSYNEQFF. The sequenced CDR3 bases are TGTGCCAGCAGCCTCGACAGGGGCTCCTACAATGAG. V and J are TRBV7-2 and TRBJ2-1; TRBD1 aligns across 8 bases. The read ends 3 residues before the CDR3 terminus; that terminus is restored from the germline J gene. Unmatched junction bases numbered 3, after V lost 5 bases and J lost 0 bases. CDR1 SGHTA and CDR2 FQGNSA come from the germline V gene. The CDR3 length is 15 residues. The full variable domain, its missing parts supplied by reference TRBV7-2 and TRBJ2-1, is GAGVSQSPSNKVTEKGKDVELRCDPISGHTALYWYRQSLGQGLEFLIYFQGNSAPDKSGLPSDRFSAERTGGSVSTLTIQRTQQEDSAVYLCASSLDRGSYNEQFFGPGTRLTVL.

Turning to this clone: The read ends 3 residues shy of where the CDR3 ends; the end is completed using the germline J gene. This chain links TRBV2 with TRBJ1-4; D gene uncertain. Germline values: CDR1 SNHLY, CDR2 FYNNEI. The CDR3 has 12 amino acids. V was clipped by 6 bases and J by 8 bases, with 10 bases between them. Incomplete CDR3 DNA: TGTGCCAGCAGAAGGGTTTCCGAAAAA. Translation gives CASRRVSEK. The whole CDR3 region reads CASRRVSEKLFF. The complete variable domain, with remaining parts taken from reference TRBV2 and TRBJ1-4, reads EPEVTQTPSHQVTQMGQEVILRCVPISNHLYFYWYRQILGQKVEFLVSFYNNEISEKSEIFDDQFSVERPDGSNFTLKIRSTKLEDSAMYFCASRRVSEKLFFGSGTQLSVL.

On this clone: The observed sequence ends 3 residues before the CDR3 terminus, with the missing tail filled in from the germline J gene. The chain employs TRBV10-3 and TRBJ2-3, with 7 bases lining up with TRBD2. V lost 2 bases, J lost 3 bases, and 2 bases stayed unmatched. The CDR3 runs to 14 residues. Germline V gene lookup returns CDR1 ENHRY and CDR2 SYGVKD. The CDR3 region is CAISEGAGTDTQYF. The sequenced part of the CDR3 DNA is TGTGCCATCAGTGAGGGAGCGGGAACAGATACG.

As to this clone: The read comes to an end 3 residues before the CDR3 does, leaving the germline J gene to fill in the end. The chain recombines TRBV18 with TRBJ1-5; 8 bases are a match to TRBD1. The V and J ends lost 4 bases and 0 bases, in that order; junction bases with no gene match: 8. There are 17 residues in the CDR3. Germline lookup yields CDR1 KGHSH and CDR2 LQKENI. CDR3 bases read: TGTGCCAGCTCACGGGTCACAGGGGGTGATAGCAATCAGCCC. Its protein product is CASSRVTGGDSNQP. The entire CDR3 protein reads CASSRVTGGDSNQPQHF.

The sequenced part of the CDR3 DNA is TGTGCCAGCAGTCCCCGACAGGGGGGGCCGGAGACC. This translates into CASSPRQGGPET. The full CDR3 protein reads CASSPRQGGPETQYF. This chain links TRBV6-2 or TRBV6-3 with TRBJ2-5; 9 bases agree with TRBD1. Sequencing ends 3 residues short of the CDR3 end; the germline J gene provides the rest. The CDR3 contains 15 residues. Germline V gene sequence: CDR1 MNHEY, CDR2 SVGEGT. After removal of 5 bases from V and 5 bases from J, the junction contained 9 bases not matched to a gene.

The part of the CDR3 DNA that was read is TGTGCCAGCTCACGGGGGACAGGGGTCCAAGAGACC. Protein: CASSRGTGVQET. The CDR3 as a whole reads CASSRGTGVQETQYF. This chain links TRBV18 with TRBJ2-5; the match to TRBD1 covers 10 bases. The read halts 3 residues ahead of the CDR3 end, with the missing end drawn from the germline J gene. This CDR3 has 15 amino acids. CDR1 and CDR2 (germline): KGHSH, LQKENI. The trim removed 4 bases at V and 1 base at J, leaving 3 bases unmatched.

Remarks on this clone: The read gets to within 3 residues of the CDR3 end, and the germline J gene fills in the rest. The chain employs TRBV20-1 and TRBJ2-5, with TRBD1 as a possible D gene (5 bases). With 3 bases removed from V and 1 base from J, the gap between germline ends came to 15 bases. Germline V gene sequence: CDR1 DFQATT, CDR2 SNEGSKA (reference sequence). The CDR3 loop spans 15 amino acids. CDR3 DNA, as far as it was read: TGCAGTGCTAGTGACTTTGCTGGGGCCCAAGAGACC. Residues: CSASDFAGAQET. The entire CDR3 protein reads CSASDFAGAQETQYF.

A remark on this clone: The DNA ends 3 residues before the CDR3 does, and the rest of the CDR3 is filled in from the germline J gene. The V and J genes are TRBV19 and TRBJ2-7; 10 nucleotides line up with TRBD2. CDR1 and CDR2 (germline): LNHDA, SQIVND (reference sequence). The CDR3 totals 15 residues. Losses at the gene ends were 5 bases for V and 1 base for J; bases not matched to a gene: 5. CDR3 region: CASSQSGGASYEQYF. The sequenced CDR3 bases are TGTGCCAGTAGTCAAAGCGGGGGGGCTTCCTACGAG.

Concerning this clone itself: The read comes to an end 3 residues before the CDR3 does, leaving the germline J gene to fill in the end. J is TRBJ1-2 and V is TRBV6-1; no firm D call. The V gene's germline CDR1 is MNHNS and CDR2 SASEGT. The CDR3 has 14 amino acids. Trimming left V 0 bases short and J 5 bases short, with 10 bases between. The CDR3: CASSEAVQNYGYTF. The covered CDR3 bases are TGTGCCAGCAGTGAAGCGGTACAGAATTATGGC.

In regard to this clone: Sequencing ends 3 residues short of the CDR3 end; the germline J gene provides the rest. This sequence joins TRBV7-9 and TRBJ1-1; 7 bases map to TRBD1. CDR1 is SEHNR and CDR2 is FQNEAQ in the germline V gene (reference sequence). This CDR3 contains 15 residues. V was pared by 3 bases and J by 0 bases, with 4 bases of the junction left unmatched. The CDR3 is CASSFGTVMNTEAFF. CDR3 DNA, as far as it was read: TGTGCCAGCAGCTTCGGGACAGTGATGAACACTGAA. Together with reference TRBV7-9 and TRBJ1-1, the CDR3 gives the full variable domain: DTGVSQNPRHKITKRGQNVTFRCDPISEHNRLYWYRQTLGQGPEFLTYFQNEAQLEKSRLLSDRFSAERPKGSFSTLEIQRTEQGDSAMYLCASSFGTVMNTEAFFGQGTRLTVV.

Points on this clone: The CDR3 goes on 3 residues after the read ends, and that part is filled in from the germline J gene. The genes are TRBV6-1 and TRBJ1-2, with D tentatively TRBD1 (5 bases). Trimming removed 2 bases at V and 2 bases at J, with 9 bases between. CDR1 and CDR2 from the germline V gene are MNHNS and SASEGT. The CDR3 has 14 amino acids. CDR3 in amino acids: CASSEIAGNYGYTF. CDR3 DNA, as far as it was read: TGTGCCAGCAGTGAAATTGCAGGGAACTATGGC.

With respect to this clone: The sequence runs out 3 residues before the end of the CDR3; the remainder is reconstructed from the germline J gene. The gene calls are TRBV18 and TRBJ1-6; 7 bases are shared with TRBD1. With 1 base clipped from V and 6 bases from J, the junction kept 6 bases outside the gene matches. The CDR3 consists of 16 residues. Germline-derived CDR1 and CDR2 are KGHSH and LQKENI. CDR3 DNA, as far as it was read: TGTGCCAGCTCACCACAAACGACAGGGACTAATTCACCC. This codes for CASSPQTTGTNSP. The CDR3 in its entirety is CASSPQTTGTNSPLHF.

Comments on this clone: The read ends 3 residues before the CDR3 terminus; that terminus is restored from the germline J gene. The chain couples TRBV6-4 to TRBJ2-6; weak D call: TRBD1 (5 bases). Germline loops: CDR1 MRHNA, CDR2 SNTAGT. The V end was cut by 2 bases, the J end by 4 bases, with 9 bases between. There are 15 residues in the CDR3. The CDR3 region is CASSDVGRGANVLTF. CDR3 DNA (partial): TGTGCCAGCAGTGACGTGGGGCGCGGGGCCAACGTC.

A word on this clone: Read sequence stops 3 residues before the CDR3 end, and the germline J gene provides the missing end. This chain links TRBV2 with TRBJ1-2; TRBD1 is a possible D gene (5 bases). Trimming left V 3 bases short and J 6 bases short, with 8 bases between. Germline CDR1 and CDR2: SNHLY and FYNNEI. The CDR3 consists of 12 residues. The covered CDR3 bases are TGTGCCAGCAGTGACGGGGGGAATGGC. Translating gives CASSDGGNG. The whole CDR3 sequence reads CASSDGGNGYTF.

Note on this clone: The read terminates 3 residues ahead of where the CDR3 ends, so the germline J gene completes it. The gene calls are TRBV29-1 and TRBJ2-1, with TRBD1 matching 8 bases. CDR3 length: 14 amino acids. V lost 4 bases and J lost 7; bases outside the gene matches: 9. The germline V gene has CDR1 SQVTM and CDR2 ANQGSEA. The sequenced CDR3 bases are TGCAGCGTTGTTGCCAGGGGGCGGGATAATGAG. This sequence encodes CSVVARGRDNE. The complete CDR3 protein is CSVVARGRDNEQFF.

Concerning this clone itself: The read terminates 3 residues before the CDR3 end, so the remaining end is supplied by the germline J gene. The chain has TRBV20-1 and TRBJ2-3; possible D gene TRBD2, 6 bases. CDR3 length equals 13 residues. V was cut by 6 bases and J by 2 bases, with 12 bases left in between. The germline CDR1 and CDR2 sequences are DFQATT and SNEGSKA (reference sequence). The covered CDR3 bases are TGCAGTGCCCTTCGGGACTCCACAGATACG. It yields the protein CSALRDSTDT. Given in full, the CDR3 is CSALRDSTDTQYF.